This TCR beta chain stems from a study of blood T cell repertoires in COVID-19. Study details: Sample material is recorded as cDNA or gDNA derived from T cells, B-cell-depleted T cells, or PBMCs.

The length of the CDR3 is 14 residues. Losses at the gene ends were 0 bases for V and 10 bases for J; bases not matched to a gene: 4. In germline, CDR1 is GTSNPN, CDR2 SVGIG (reference sequence). TCRdb keeps only in-frame clones here, not all; method: immunoSEQ multiplex PCR. The table has a few hundred thousand clones, roughly 85% seen once. This TCR was recovered from a young woman with acute or convalescent COVID-19. The sequenced sample was peripheral blood. The V call is TRBV30, the J call TRBJ1-4; 11 nucleotides line up with TRBD1. This CDR3 reads CAWSVGTGGAKLFF. The CDR3, as DNA: TGTGCCTGGAGTGTCGGGACAGGGGGGGCAAAACTGTTTTTT. Based on the CDR3 plus reference TRBV30 and TRBJ1-4, the full variable domain is SQTIHQWPATLVQPVGSPLSLECTVEGTSNPNLYWYRQAAGRGLQLLFYSVGIGQISSEVPQNLSASRPQDRQFILSSKKLLLSDSGFYLCAWSVGTGGAKLFFGSGTQLSVL.